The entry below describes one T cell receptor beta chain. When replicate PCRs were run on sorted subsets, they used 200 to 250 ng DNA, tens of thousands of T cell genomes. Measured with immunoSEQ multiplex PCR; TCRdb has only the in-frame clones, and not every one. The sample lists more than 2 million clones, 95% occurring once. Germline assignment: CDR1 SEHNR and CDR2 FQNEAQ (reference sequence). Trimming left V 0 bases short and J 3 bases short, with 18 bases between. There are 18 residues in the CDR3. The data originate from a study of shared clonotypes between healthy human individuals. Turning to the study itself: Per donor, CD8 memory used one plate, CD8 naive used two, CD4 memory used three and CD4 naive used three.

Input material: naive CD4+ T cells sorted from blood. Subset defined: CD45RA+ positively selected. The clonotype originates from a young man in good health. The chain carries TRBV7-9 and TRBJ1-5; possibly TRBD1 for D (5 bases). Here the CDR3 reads CASSLAEQRGANNQPQHF. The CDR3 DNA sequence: TGTGCCAGCAGCTTAGCGGAGCAGAGGGGCGCGAACAATCAGCCCCAGCATTTT. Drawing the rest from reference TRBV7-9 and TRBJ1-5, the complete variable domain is DTGVSQNPRHKITKRGQNVTFRCDPISEHNRLYWYRQTLGQGPEFLTYFQNEAQLEKSRLLSDRFSAERPKGSFSTLEIQRTEQGDSAMYLCASSLAEQRGANNQPQHFGDGTRLSIL.